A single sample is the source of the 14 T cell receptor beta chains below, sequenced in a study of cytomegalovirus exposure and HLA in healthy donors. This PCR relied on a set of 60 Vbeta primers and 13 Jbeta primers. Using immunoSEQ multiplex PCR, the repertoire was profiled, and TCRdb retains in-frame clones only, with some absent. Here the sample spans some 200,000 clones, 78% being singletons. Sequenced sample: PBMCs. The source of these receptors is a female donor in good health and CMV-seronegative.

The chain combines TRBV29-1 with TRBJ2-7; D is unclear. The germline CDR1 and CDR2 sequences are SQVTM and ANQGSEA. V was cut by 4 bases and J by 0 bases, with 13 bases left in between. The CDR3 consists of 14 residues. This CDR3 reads CSVAITGFSYEQYF. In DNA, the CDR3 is TGCAGCGTTGCAATCACGGGTTTCTCCTACGAGCAGTACTTC.

The CDR3 spells CASSVEVGQGDTEAFF. CDR3 bases: TGTGCCAGCAGCGTAGAGGTCGGACAGGGGGACACTGAAGCTTTCTTT. J is TRBJ1-1 and V is TRBV9; 10 bases fit TRBD1. The CDR3 loop spans 16 amino acids. The V segment lost 0 bases and the J segment 3 bases; nucleotides outside the gene matches: 5. Germline loops: CDR1 SGDLS, CDR2 YYNGEE.

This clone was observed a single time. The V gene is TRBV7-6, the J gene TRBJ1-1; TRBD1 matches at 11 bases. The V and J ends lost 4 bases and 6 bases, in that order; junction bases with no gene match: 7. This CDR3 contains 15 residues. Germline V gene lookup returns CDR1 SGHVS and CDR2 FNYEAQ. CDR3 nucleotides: TGTGCCAGCAGCTCAGGACAGGGGGCAGGGCCTGAAGCTTTCTTT. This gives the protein CASSSGQGAGPEAFF.

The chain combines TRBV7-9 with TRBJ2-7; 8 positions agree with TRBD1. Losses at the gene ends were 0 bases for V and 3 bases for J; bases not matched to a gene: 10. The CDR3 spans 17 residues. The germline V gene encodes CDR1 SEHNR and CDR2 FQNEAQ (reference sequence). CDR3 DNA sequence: TGTGCCAGCAGCTTAGCACAAGGTGGGACAGGAGACTACGAGCAGTACTTC. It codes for CASSLAQGGTGDYEQYF.

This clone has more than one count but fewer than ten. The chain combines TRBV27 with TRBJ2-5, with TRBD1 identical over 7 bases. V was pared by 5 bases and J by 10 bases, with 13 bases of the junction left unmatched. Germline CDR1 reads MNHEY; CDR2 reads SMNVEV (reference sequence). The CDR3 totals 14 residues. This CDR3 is CASSPDRDRLYQYF. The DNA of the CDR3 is TGTGCCAGCAGTCCAGACAGGGACCGACTATACCAGTACTTC.

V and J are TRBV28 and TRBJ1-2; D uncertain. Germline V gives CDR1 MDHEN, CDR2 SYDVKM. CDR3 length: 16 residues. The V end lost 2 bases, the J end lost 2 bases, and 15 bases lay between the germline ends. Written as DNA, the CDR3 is TGTGCCAGCAGTTTAATAGGTGAGGGAGACAACTATGGCTACACCTTC. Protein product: CASSLIGEGDNYGYTF.

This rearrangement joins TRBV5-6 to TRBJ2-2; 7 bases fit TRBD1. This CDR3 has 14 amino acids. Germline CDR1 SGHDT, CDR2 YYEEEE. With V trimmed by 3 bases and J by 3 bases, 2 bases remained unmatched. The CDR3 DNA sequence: TGTGCCAGCAGCTCGGGACAGTACACCGGGGAGCTGTTTTTT. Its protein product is CASSSGQYTGELFF. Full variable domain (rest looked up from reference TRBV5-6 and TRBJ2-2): DAGVTQSPTHLIKTRGQQVTLRCSPKSGHDTVSWYQQALGQGPQFIFQYYEEEERQRGNFPDRFSGHQFPNYSSELNVNALLLGDSALYLCASSSGQYTGELFFGEGSRLTVL.

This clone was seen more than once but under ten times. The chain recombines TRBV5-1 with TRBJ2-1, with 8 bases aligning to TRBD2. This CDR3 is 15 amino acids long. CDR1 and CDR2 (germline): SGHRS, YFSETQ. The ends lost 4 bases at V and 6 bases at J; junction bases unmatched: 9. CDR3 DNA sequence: TGCGCCAGCAGCCTCAGCGGGGGATATGGCAATGAGCAGTTCTTC. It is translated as CASSLSGGYGNEQFF.

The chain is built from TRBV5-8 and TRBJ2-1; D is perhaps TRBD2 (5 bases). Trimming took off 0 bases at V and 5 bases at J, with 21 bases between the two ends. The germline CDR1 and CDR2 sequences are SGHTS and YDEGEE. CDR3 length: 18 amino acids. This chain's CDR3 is CASSLVLAVTSGDNEQFF. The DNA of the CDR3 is TGTGCCAGCAGCTTGGTTCTAGCCGTTACATCGGGCGACAATGAGCAGTTCTTC.

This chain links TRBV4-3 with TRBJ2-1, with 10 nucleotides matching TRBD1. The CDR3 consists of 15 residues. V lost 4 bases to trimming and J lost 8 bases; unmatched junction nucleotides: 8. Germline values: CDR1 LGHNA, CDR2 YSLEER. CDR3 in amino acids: CASSRAGTGDDEQFF. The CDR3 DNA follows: TGCGCCAGCAGCCGAGCCGGGACAGGGGACGATGAGCAGTTCTTC.

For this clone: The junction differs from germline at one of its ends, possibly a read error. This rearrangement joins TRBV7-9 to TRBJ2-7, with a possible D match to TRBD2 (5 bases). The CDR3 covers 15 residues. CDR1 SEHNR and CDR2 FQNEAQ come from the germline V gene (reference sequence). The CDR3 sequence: CSSSFWLSGSYEQYF. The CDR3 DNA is TGTTCCAGCAGCTTCTGGCTTTCGGGGTCCTACGAGCAGTACTTC.

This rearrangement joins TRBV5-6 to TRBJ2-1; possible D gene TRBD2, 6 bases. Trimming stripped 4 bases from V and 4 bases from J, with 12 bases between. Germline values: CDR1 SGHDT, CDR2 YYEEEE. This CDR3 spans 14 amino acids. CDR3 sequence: CASSLMGLYNEQFF. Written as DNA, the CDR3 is TGTGCCAGCAGCCTGATGGGACTTTACAATGAGCAGTTCTTC.

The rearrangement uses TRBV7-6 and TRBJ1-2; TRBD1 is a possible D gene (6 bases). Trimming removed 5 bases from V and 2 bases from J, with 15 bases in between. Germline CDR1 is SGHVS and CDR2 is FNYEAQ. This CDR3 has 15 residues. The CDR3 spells CASSPRAGVNYGYTF. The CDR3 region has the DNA TGTGCCAGCAGCCCCCGTGCAGGGGTCAACTATGGCTACACCTTC.

The CDR3 DNA sequence: TGTGCCAGCAGCCAGGTCCAGGGCTGGAACACCATATATTTT. Protein sequence: CASSQVQGWNTIYF. This chain links TRBV28 with TRBJ1-3, with D perhaps matching TRBD1 (5 bases). V lost 6 bases and J 7 bases, leaving 16 bases between the germline ends. The germline gives CDR1 MDHEN, CDR2 SYDVKM. The CDR3 spans 14 residues.